Below are 21 T cell receptor beta chains sequenced from a single sample in a study of blood T cells in healthy people across ages. It was with a sample-barcoded 5' primer and a J-beta primer mix that a second PCR of roughly 7 to 12 cycles was run. TCRdb used MiXCR to reprocess the 5' RACE reads, holding one entry per CDR3 protein. The sample has under 2,000,000 distinct CDR3 sequences; around 50% are singletons. Source material: blood. These receptors were collected from a woman aged 40 to 50 in good health.

The chain is built from TRBV4-3 and TRBJ2-5; 12 nucleotides match TRBD2. The CDR3 sequence is 16 residues long. V lost 2 bases and J lost 4; bases outside the gene matches: 5. From germline, CDR1 is LGHNA and CDR2 YSLEER. CDR3 sequence (DNA): TGCGCCAGCAGCCAATGGCTAGCGGGGGGGGGAGAGACCCAGTACTTC. Translating gives CASSQWLAGGGETQYF.

This clonotype was seen many times. The gene calls are TRBV28 and TRBJ2-3; D is undetermined. CDR1 and CDR2 (germline): MDHEN, SYDVKM. The CDR3 covers 13 residues. V was pared by 5 bases and J by 6 bases, with 12 bases between. The DNA for the CDR3 is TGTGCCAGCAGTCCCTACGCCCTGGATACGCAGTATTTT. It yields the protein CASSPYALDTQYF.

The V call is TRBV5-1, the J call TRBJ2-1; 9 nucleotides line up with TRBD1. Germline CDR1 SGHRS, CDR2 YFSETQ. The V gene end was trimmed by 7 bases and the J gene end by 3 bases; junction bases not matched to a gene: 8. This CDR3 has 15 residues. The CDR3 sequence: CASGNPTGGYNEQFF. As DNA, the CDR3 is TGCGCCAGCGGAAATCCGACAGGGGGCTACAATGAGCAGTTCTTC.

As DNA, the CDR3 is TGCGCCAGCAGCTTCCCAGCCACCTCTAGCACAGATACGCAGTATTTT. The encoded protein is CASSFPATSSTDTQYF. This chain uses TRBV5-1 with TRBJ2-3; unclear D gene. There are 16 residues in the CDR3. Deletions cut 2 bases from V and 0 bases from J, with 13 bases between. Germline CDR1 and CDR2: SGHRS and YFSETQ. Supplemented by reference TRBV5-1 and TRBJ2-3, the full variable domain reads KAGVTQTPRYLIKTRGQQVTLSCSPISGHRSVSWYQQTPGQGLQFLFEYFSETQRNKGNFPGRFSGRQFSNSRSEMNVSTLELGDSALYLCASSFPATSSTDTQYFGPGTRLTVL.

The chain joins TRBV6-2 or TRBV6-3 to TRBJ2-3; TRBD2 matches 8 bases. Losses at the gene ends were 2 bases for V and 5 bases for J; bases not matched to a gene: 3. Looked up from germline, CDR1 is MNHEY and CDR2 is SVGEGT. The CDR3 has 14 amino acids. CDR3 amino acids: CASSYGRGEDTQYF. CDR3 coding DNA: TGTGCCAGCAGTTACGGGCGGGGGGAAGATACGCAGTATTTT.

For this clonotype: An end of the junction does not agree with germline; a read error may underlie this. CDR3 bases: TGTGCCAGCAGTTACTCATCCAGCCTCTCCCACAATGAGCAGTTCTTC. It translates to CASSYSSSLSHNEQFF. The chain uses TRBV6-5 and TRBJ2-1; no clear D. Germline values: CDR1 MNHEY, CDR2 SVGAGI. This CDR3 spans 16 amino acids.

This chain links TRBV20-1 with TRBJ2-1, with 12 bases identical to TRBD2. Germline V CDR1 and CDR2: DFQATT, SNEGSKA (reference sequence). The CDR3 loop spans 15 amino acids. The trim removed 1 base at V and 3 bases at J, leaving 1 base unmatched. CDR3 in DNA: TGCAGTGCTAGAGGGACTAGCGGGGTCTACAATGAGCAGTTCTTC. This gives the protein CSARGTSGVYNEQFF.

V gene TRBV25-1 combines with J gene TRBJ1-6; TRBD1 is a possible D gene (5 bases). Germline V gives CDR1 MGHDK, CDR2 SYGVNS. The CDR3 is 16 amino acids. V lost 4 bases to trimming and J lost 8 bases, with 18 bases between them. In DNA, the CDR3 is TGTGCCAGCAGTGTCTATGCTGGGACTAGGGATTCACCCCTCCACTTT. As protein: CASSVYAGTRDSPLHF.

This clonotype was detected only a few times. The chain is built from TRBV5-1 and TRBJ2-1; D remains ambiguous. CDR3 size: 16 residues. CDR1 and CDR2 from the germline V gene are SGHRS and YFSETQ. Trimming took 0 bases from V and 8 from J, leaving 18 bases between them. The CDR3 loop reads CASSLASKARYDEQFF. CDR3 nucleotide sequence: TGCGCCAGCAGCTTGGCCTCTAAGGCCCGATACGATGAGCAGTTCTTC.

The table lists this clonotype with a few counts. The V gene is TRBV3-1, the J gene TRBJ2-1; no firm D call. The CDR3 totals 12 residues. Germline values: CDR1 LGHDT, CDR2 YNNKEL (reference sequence). V shed 4 bases and J shed 8 bases, with 9 bases lying between them. DNA for the CDR3: TGTGCCAGCAGCCCCCCGTGGGATGAGCAGTTCTTC. Amino acids: CASSPPWDEQFF.

This clonotype was detected only a few times. The rearrangement links TRBV4-2 to TRBJ1-1, with D possibly TRBD1 on 6 matching bases. The CDR3 spans 13 residues. Germline lookup yields CDR1 LGHNA and CDR2 YNFKEQ. With 4 bases removed from V and 8 bases from J, the gap between germline ends came to 14 bases. DNA for the CDR3: TGTGCCAGCAGCCCGGGGGCAGGACGAGAAGCTTTCTTT. This codes for CASSPGAGREAFF.

This sequence joins TRBV6-1 and TRBJ2-1, with TRBD1 identical over 7 bases. CDR1 is MNHNS, CDR2 SASEGT, per germline. With V trimmed by 4 bases and J by 7 bases, 10 bases remained unmatched. CDR3 size: 15 residues. The CDR3 protein is CASSVDRVVVNEQFF. CDR3 DNA: TGTGCCAGCAGTGTCGACAGGGTCGTTGTGAATGAGCAGTTCTTC.

The chain recombines TRBV6-2 or TRBV6-3 with TRBJ2-5, with D perhaps TRBD2 (7 bases). CDR3 length equals 14 residues. V lost 9 bases, J lost 0 bases, and 14 bases lay in between. From germline, CDR1 is MNHEY and CDR2 SVGEGT. CDR3 loop: CASTPGGHQETQYF. Written as DNA, the CDR3 is TGTGCCAGTACGCCCGGGGGGCACCAAGAGACCCAGTACTTC.

The chain employs TRBV4-2 and TRBJ1-2; 11 nucleotides line up with TRBD1. This CDR3 contains 15 residues. V was clipped by 1 base and J by 4 bases; unmatched bases: 2. Germline CDR1 LGHNA, CDR2 YNFKEQ. The DNA of the CDR3 is TGTGCCAGCAGCCAAGGGACAGGGGGCGTCTATGGCTACACCTTC. It encodes CASSQGTGGVYGYTF.

The rearrangement joins TRBV5-1 to TRBJ2-1; no clear D gene. The CDR3 covers 14 residues. The germline V gene encodes CDR1 SGHRS and CDR2 YFSETQ. Trimming took off 3 bases at V and 2 bases at J, with 9 bases between the two ends. The CDR3 DNA reads as TGCGCCAGCAGCTCGCCGACGGCCTACAATGAGCAGTTCTTC. Residues: CASSSPTAYNEQFF.

The rearrangement joins TRBV24-1 to TRBJ1-2; D unclear. Trimming took off 3 bases at V and 8 bases at J, with 18 bases between the two ends. Germline V gene sequence: CDR1 KGHDR, CDR2 SFDVKD. This CDR3 spans 15 amino acids. In DNA, the CDR3 is TGTGCCACCAGTGATCGGCAGCCCACATCGGAGGGCTACACCTTC. This codes for CATSDRQPTSEGYTF.

The J gene is TRBJ1-4, the V gene TRBV9; no firm D call. V lost 4 bases and J 8 bases, leaving 15 bases between the germline ends. Germline CDR1 is SGDLS and CDR2 is YYNGEE. The CDR3 is 14 residues long. The CDR3 DNA reads as TGTGCCAGCAGCACCCCAGGTCTTGGGGAAAAACTGTTTTTT. Protein sequence: CASSTPGLGEKLFF. Using reference TRBV9 and TRBJ1-4 for the parts outside the CDR3, the full variable domain is DSGVTQTPKHLITATGQRVTLRCSPRSGDLSVYWYQQSLDQGLQFLIQYYNGEERAKGNILERFSAQQFPDLHSELNLSSLELGDSALYFCASSTPGLGEKLFFGSGTQLSVL.

This clonotype appeared a few times. The chain recombines TRBV5-5 with TRBJ2-3, with TRBD1 identical over 7 bases. There are 15 residues in the CDR3. Trimming took 4 bases from V and 3 from J; bases not matched to a gene: 8. Germline V gene sequence: CDR1 SGHKS, CDR2 YYEKEE (reference sequence). The CDR3 DNA reads as TGTGCCAGCAGCCCCACCCGACAGGGAACAGATACGCAGTATTTT. This sequence encodes CASSPTRQGTDTQYF.

CDR3 coding DNA: TGTGCCAGCGAGATAAGTCCGGGACAGGGGGCTGCGTATGGCTACACCTTC. This sequence encodes CASEISPGQGAAYGYTF. The chain has TRBV6-2 or TRBV6-3 and TRBJ1-2; 12 nucleotides align to TRBD1. Looked up from germline, CDR1 is MNHEY and CDR2 is SVGEGT. The CDR3 is made up of 17 amino acids. Trimming removed 8 bases from V and 5 bases from J; junction bases left unmatched: 15.

The chain is built from TRBV4-3 and TRBJ2-7, with 8 bases fitting TRBD1. The germline gives CDR1 LGHNA, CDR2 YSLEER. V was clipped by 4 bases and J by 6 bases; unmatched bases: 8. This CDR3 region has 14 residues. The CDR3 region is CASSPGQGTGEQYF. The CDR3 DNA reads as TGCGCCAGCAGCCCCGGACAGGGAACGGGCGAGCAGTACTTC.

This chain uses TRBV2 with TRBJ2-2; the D is unclear. This CDR3 spans 12 amino acids. Trimming removed 1 base from V and 6 bases from J, with 3 bases in between. Germline CDR1 is SNHLY and CDR2 is FYNNEI. The CDR3 sequence: CASSEVAGELFF. Written as DNA, the CDR3 is TGTGCCAGCAGTGAAGTAGCCGGGGAGCTGTTTTTT.